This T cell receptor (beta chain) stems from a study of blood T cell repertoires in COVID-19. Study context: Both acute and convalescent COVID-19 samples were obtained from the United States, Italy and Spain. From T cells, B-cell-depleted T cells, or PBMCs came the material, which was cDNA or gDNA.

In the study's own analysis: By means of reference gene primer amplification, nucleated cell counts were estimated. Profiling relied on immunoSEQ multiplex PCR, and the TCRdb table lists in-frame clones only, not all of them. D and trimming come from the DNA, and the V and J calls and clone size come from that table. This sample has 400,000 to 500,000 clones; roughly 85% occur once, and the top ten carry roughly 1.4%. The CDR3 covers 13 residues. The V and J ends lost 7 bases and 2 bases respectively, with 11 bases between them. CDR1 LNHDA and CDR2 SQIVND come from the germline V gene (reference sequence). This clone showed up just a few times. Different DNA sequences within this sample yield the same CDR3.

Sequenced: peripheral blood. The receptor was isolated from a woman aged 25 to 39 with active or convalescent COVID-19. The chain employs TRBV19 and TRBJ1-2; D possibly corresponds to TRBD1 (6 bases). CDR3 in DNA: TGTGCCAGTACACGGGGGGCCAACTATGGCTACACCTTC. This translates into CASTRGANYGYTF.